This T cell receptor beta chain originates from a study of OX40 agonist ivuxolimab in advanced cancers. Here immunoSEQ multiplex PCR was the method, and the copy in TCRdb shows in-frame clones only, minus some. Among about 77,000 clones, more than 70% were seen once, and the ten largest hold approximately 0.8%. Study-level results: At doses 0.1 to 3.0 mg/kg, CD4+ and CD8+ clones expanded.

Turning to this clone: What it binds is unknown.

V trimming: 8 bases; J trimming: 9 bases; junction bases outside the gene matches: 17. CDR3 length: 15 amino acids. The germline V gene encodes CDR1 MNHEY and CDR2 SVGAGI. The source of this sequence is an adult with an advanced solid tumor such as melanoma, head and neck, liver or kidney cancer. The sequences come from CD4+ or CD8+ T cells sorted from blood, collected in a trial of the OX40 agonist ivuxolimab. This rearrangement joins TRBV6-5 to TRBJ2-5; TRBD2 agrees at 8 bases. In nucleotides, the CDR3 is TGTGCCAGCTCCAATCTGGTAGCGGGAAGTGGGTCCCAGTACTTC. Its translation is CASSNLVAGSGSQYF.